Listed below are T cell receptor beta chains from one sample, sequenced in a study of cytomegalovirus exposure and HLA in healthy donors. Measured with immunoSEQ multiplex PCR; TCRdb has only the in-frame clones, and not every one. The repertoire includes roughly 68,000 clones, around 74% of them detected once, and about 7.4% sits in the top ten. Sequencing used PBMCs. The receptors here all came from a woman younger than 45 in good health and CMV-seropositive. Both conserved end residues are part of each CDR3. The D gene is left open where the match is weak. The listing skips clone size in some rows; elsewhere it reads once, few, many or a size class.

>TRBJ2-7|-|once|TRBV9
CASSVGRSSYEQYF
TGTGCCAGCAGCGTAGGTAGGAGCTCCTACGAGCAGTACTTC
>TRBJ2-5|-|-|TRBV27
CASSNRGETQYF
TGTGCCAGCTCAAATCGGGGGGAGACCCAGTACTTC
>TRBJ1-1|TRBD1|-|TRBV28
CASSSTRDSIEAFF
TGTGCCAGCAGTTCCACCCGGGACAGCATTGAAGCTTTCTTT
>TRBJ2-1|-|-|TRBV9
CASSVGPAYNEQFF
TGTGCCAGCAGCGTAGGTCCAGCCTACAATGAGCAGTTCTTC
>TRBJ2-7|TRBD1|-|TRBV19
CASSISGTGVYEQYF
TGTGCCAGTAGTATAAGCGGTACAGGGGTCTACGAGCAGTACTTC
>TRBJ2-2|TRBD2|-|TRBV7-2
CASSLAGLAGGRTGELFF
TGTGCCAGCAGCTTAGCGGGACTAGCGGGAGGCCGCACCGGGGAGCTGTTTTTT
>TRBJ2-6|-|-|TRBV19
CASSPRGITSGANVLTF
TGTGCCAGTAGTCCCCGGGGGATAACCTCTGGGGCCAACGTCCTGACTTTC
>TRBJ2-6|-|-|TRBV5-6
CASSLRGPGANVLTF
TGTGCCAGCAGCTTAAGAGGGCCCGGGGCCAACGTCCTGACTTTC
>TRBJ1-5|TRBD1|-|TRBV19
CASRLDRGSNQPQHF
TGTGCCAGTAGGCTAGACAGGGGTAGCAATCAGCCCCAGCATTTT
>TRBJ1-2|-|-|TRBV7-9
CASSLDRPDGYTF
TGTGCCAGCAGCTTAGACAGACCAGATGGCTACACCTTC
>TRBJ1-1|TRBD1|once|TRBV13
CASSQRDRGTRLGEAFF
TGTGCCAGCAGCCAGAGGGACAGGGGTACGCGGCTGGGCGAAGCTTTCTTT
>TRBJ2-1|-|-|TRBV5-1
CASSAISAVPYNEQFF
TGCGCCAGCAGCGCGATTTCTGCGGTACCCTACAATGAGCAGTTCTTC
>TRBJ1-6|TRBD1|-|TRBV6-4
CASSLGTGNSPLHF
TGTGCCAGCAGTCTCGGGACAGGGAATTCACCCCTCCACTTT
>TRBJ2-1|-|-|TRBV6-5
CASSYSSGSGYNEQFF
TGTGCCAGCAGTTACTCGTCAGGTAGCGGCTACAATGAGCAGTTCTTC
>TRBJ2-2|TRBD2|-|TRBV19
CASKLLAGGETGELFF
TGTGCCAGTAAACTACTAGCGGGAGGTGAAACCGGGGAGCTGTTTTTT
>TRBJ1-6|TRBD1|-|TRBV6-1
CASSISQGANSPPHF
TGTGCCAGCAGTATCTCCCAGGGGGCGAATTCACCCCCCCACTTT
>TRBJ2-6|-|-|TRBV7-9
CASIRSSGANVLTF
TGTGCCAGCATTAGGAGTTCCGGGGCCAACGTCCTGACTTTC
>TRBJ2-3|TRBD1|-|TRBV6-5
CASRPRGLADTQYF
TGTGCCAGCAGACCCAGGGGGCTGGCAGATACGCAGTATTTT
>TRBJ1-2|TRBD1|-|TRBV7-6
CASSQGARGYTF
TGTGCCAGCTCTCAGGGGGCTCGTGGCTACACCTTC
>TRBJ2-3|-|-|TRBV27
CASSSGTFITDTQYF
TGTGCCAGCAGCTCCGGGACATTTATCACAGATACGCAGTATTTT
>TRBJ2-1|-|-|TRBV28
CASSFPYHTSSVNEQFF
TGTGCCAGCAGTTTCCCCTACCACACGAGCAGCGTCAATGAGCAGTTCTTC
>TRBJ1-2|TRBD1|few|TRBV6-5
CASSLGQGASGYTF
TGTGCCAGCAGTTTAGGACAGGGGGCGTCTGGCTACACCTTC
>TRBJ2-2|TRBD1|-|TRBV7-3
CASSLGLGTGTGELFF
TGTGCCAGCAGCTTAGGCCTGGGGACAGGGACCGGGGAGCTGTTTTTT
>TRBJ1-5|TRBD1|-|TRBV15
CATSRGRDRVNQPQHF
TGTGCCACCAGCAGAGGTCGAGACAGGGTAAATCAGCCCCAGCATTTT
>TRBJ2-2|TRBD2|few|TRBV7-6
CASSPGTSGYTGELFF
TGTGCCAGCAGCCCAGGGACTAGCGGCTACACCGGGGAGCTGTTTTTT
>TRBJ2-1|TRBD2|-|TRBV7-6
CATPPSGEGNEQFF
TGTGCCACCCCGCCTAGCGGGGAGGGGAATGAGCAGTTCTTC
>TRBJ2-5|TRBD1|-|TRBV28
CASSRTGGDETQYF
TGTGCCAGCAGTCGGACAGGGGGGGATGAGACCCAGTACTTC
>TRBJ2-2|TRBD1|-|TRBV19
CASSIRGRTGELFF
TGTGCCAGTAGTATCAGGGGGCGCACCGGGGAGCTGTTTTTT
>TRBJ1-5|TRBD1|few|TRBV29-1
CSVRDDRGGQPQHF
TGCAGCGTCAGGGACGACAGGGGTGGACAGCCCCAGCATTTT